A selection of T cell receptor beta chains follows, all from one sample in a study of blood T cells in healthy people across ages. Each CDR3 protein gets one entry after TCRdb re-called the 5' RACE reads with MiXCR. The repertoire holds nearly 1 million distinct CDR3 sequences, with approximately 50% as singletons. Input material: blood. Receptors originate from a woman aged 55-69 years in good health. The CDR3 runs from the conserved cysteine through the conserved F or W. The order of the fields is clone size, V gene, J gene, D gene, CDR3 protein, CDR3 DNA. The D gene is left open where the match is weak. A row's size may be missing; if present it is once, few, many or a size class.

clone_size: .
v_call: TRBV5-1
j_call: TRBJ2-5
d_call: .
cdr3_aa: CASSLTGIGETQYF
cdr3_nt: TGCGCCAGCAGCTTGACAGGGATTGGCGAGACCCAGTACTTC

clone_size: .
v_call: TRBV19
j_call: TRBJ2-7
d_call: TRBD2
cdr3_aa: CASTPTPGLAGYEQYF
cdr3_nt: TGTGCCAGTACCCCAACTCCGGGACTAGCCGGGTACGAGCAGTACTTC

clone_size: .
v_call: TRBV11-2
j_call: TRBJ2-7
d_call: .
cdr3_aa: CASSPDTPAYEQYF
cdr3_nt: TGTGCCAGCAGCCCGGACACGCCCGCCTACGAGCAGTACTTC

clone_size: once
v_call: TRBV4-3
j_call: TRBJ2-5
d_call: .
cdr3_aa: CASSQEGF
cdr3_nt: TGCGCCAGCAGCCAAGAAGGTTTC

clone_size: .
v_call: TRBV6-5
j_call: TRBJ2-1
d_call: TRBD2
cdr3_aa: CASSYSGSNEQFF
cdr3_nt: TGTGCCAGCAGTTACAGCGGGAGTAATGAGCAGTTCTTC

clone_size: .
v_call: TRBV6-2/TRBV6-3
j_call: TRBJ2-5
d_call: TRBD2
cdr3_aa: CASRTYGAGQETQYF
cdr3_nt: TGTGCCAGCAGAACCTACGGAGCGGGACAAGAGACCCAGTACTTC

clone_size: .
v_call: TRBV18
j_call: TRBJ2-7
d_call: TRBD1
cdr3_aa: CASSQGTGSTYEQYF
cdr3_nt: TGTGCCAGCTCACAGGGGACAGGTTCCACCTACGAGCAGTACTTC

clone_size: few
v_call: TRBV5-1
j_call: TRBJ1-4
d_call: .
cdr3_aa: CASSPRETNEKLFF
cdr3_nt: TGCGCCAGCAGTCCCAGGGAAACTAATGAAAAACTGTTTTTT

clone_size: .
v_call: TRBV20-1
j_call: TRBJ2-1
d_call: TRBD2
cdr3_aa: CSARVASGSNEQFF
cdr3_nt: TGCAGTGCTAGAGTGGCTAGCGGGAGTAATGAGCAGTTCTTC

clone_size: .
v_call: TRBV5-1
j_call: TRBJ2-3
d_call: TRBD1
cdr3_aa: CASNPGGQGNTQYF
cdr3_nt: TGCGCCAGCAACCCAGGGGGACAGGGAAATACGCAGTATTTT

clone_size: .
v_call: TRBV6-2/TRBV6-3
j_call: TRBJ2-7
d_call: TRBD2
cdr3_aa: CASSYSGLAGFNEQYF
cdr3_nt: TGTGCCAGCAGTTACTCGGGACTAGCGGGTTTCAACGAGCAGTACTTC

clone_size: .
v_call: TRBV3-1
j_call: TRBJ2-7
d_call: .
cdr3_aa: CASSPNYYEQYF
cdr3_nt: TGTGCCAGCAGCCCCAACTACTACGAGCAGTACTTC

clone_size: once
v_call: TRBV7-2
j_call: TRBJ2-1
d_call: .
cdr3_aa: CASSYLRGEQFF
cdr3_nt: TGTGCCAGCAGCTATCTACGGGGTGAGCAGTTCTTC

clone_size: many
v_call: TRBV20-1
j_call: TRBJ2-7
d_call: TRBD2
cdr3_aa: CSASGNYEQYF
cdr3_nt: TGCAGCGCAAGCGGGAACTACGAGCAGTACTTC

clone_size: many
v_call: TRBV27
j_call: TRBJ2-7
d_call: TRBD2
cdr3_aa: CASSPRLAGVYEQYF
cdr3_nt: TGTGCCAGCAGTCCCCGACTAGCGGGAGTCTACGAGCAGTACTTC

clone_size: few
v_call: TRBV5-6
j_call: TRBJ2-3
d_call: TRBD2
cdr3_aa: CASSFGTSLGTDTQYF
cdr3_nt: TGTGCCAGCAGCTTCGGGACTAGCCTTGGCACAGATACGCAGTATTTT

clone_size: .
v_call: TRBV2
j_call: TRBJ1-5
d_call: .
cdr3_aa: CASSWTDSNQPQHF
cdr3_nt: TGTGCCAGCTCTTGGACAGACAGCAATCAGCCCCAGCATTTT

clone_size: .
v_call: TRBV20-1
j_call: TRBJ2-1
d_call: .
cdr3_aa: CSARPGIGEDREGEQFF
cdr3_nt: TGCAGTGCTAGGCCCGGGATCGGGGAGGACAGAGAGGGTGAGCAGTTCTTC

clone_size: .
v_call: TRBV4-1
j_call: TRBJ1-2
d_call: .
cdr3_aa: CASSQAPGRRYGYTF
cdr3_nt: TGCGCCAGCAGCCAGGCCCCGGGGAGGAGGTATGGCTACACCTTC

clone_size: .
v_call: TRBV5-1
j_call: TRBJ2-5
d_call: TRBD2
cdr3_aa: CASSTPTSGIGETQYF
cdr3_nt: TGCGCCAGCAGTACACCGACTAGCGGGATCGGAGAGACCCAGTACTTC

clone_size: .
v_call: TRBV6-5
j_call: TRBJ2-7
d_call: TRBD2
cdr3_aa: CASSYDASGYNEQYF
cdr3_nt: TGTGCCAGCAGTTACGATGCTAGCGGGTACAATGAGCAGTACTTC

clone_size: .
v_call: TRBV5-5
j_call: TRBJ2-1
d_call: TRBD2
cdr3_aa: CASNFPGGSYNEQFF
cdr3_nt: TGTGCCAGCAACTTCCCGGGGGGCTCCTACAATGAGCAGTTCTTC

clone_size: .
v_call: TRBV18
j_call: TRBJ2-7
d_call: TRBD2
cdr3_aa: CASSSLLAGGRNEQYF
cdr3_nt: TGTGCCAGCTCATCCCTTTTAGCGGGAGGGCGCAACGAGCAGTACTTC

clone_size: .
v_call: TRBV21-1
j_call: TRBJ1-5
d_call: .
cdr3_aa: CASTLRQVGHRNQPQHF
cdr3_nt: TGTGCCAGCACACTTAGACAGGTTGGGCACCGTAATCAGCCCCAGCATTTT

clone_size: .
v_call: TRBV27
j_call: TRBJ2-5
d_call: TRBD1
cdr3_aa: CASSPTSGTERVQETQYF
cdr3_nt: TGTGCCAGCAGTCCCACCTCCGGGACAGAGAGGGTCCAAGAGACCCAGTACTTC

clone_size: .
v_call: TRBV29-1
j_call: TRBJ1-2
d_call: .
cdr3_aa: CSVEDPGHALANYGYTF
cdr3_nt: TGCAGCGTTGAAGACCCGGGACATGCGTTAGCTAACTATGGCTACACCTTC

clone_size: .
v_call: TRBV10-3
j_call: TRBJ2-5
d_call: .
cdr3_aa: CAIGTAGETQYF
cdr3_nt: TGTGCCATCGGAACCGCCGGGGAGACCCAGTACTTC

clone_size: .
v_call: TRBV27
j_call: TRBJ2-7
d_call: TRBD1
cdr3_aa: CASSFSGQGVGEQYF
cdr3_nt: TGTGCCAGCAGTTTCTCAGGACAGGGGGTCGGCGAGCAGTACTTC

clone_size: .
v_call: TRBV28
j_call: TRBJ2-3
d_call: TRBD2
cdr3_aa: CASRRTGGGTDTQYF
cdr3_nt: TGTGCCAGCCGACGGACGGGAGGAGGCACAGATACGCAGTATTTT

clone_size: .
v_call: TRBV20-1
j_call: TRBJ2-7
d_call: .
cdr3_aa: CSARGQAFLEQYF
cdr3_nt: TGCAGTGCTAGAGGTCAGGCATTTCTCGAGCAGTACTTC

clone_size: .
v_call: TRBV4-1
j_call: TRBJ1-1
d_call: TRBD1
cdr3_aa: CASSHRDSLNTEAFF
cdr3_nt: TGCGCCAGCAGCCACCGGGACAGTTTGAACACTGAAGCTTTCTTT

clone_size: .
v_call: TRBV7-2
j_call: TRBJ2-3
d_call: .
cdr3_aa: CASSPPPAGDTQYF
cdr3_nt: TGTGCCAGCAGCCCCCCTCCAGCGGGAGATACGCAGTATTTT

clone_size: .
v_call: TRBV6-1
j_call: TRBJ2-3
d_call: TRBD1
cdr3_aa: CASSEGPPGQGSDTQYF
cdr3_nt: TGTGCCAGCAGTGAGGGGCCCCCCGGACAGGGGTCAGATACGCAGTATTTT

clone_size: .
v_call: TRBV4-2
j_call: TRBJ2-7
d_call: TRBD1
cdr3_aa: CASSQVGQGGYYEQYF
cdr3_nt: TGTGCCAGCAGCCAGGTAGGACAGGGGGGATACTACGAGCAGTACTTC

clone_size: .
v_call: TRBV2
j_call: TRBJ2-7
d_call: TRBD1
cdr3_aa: CASGTGPEQYF
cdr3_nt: TGTGCCAGCGGGACAGGGCCCGAGCAGTACTTC

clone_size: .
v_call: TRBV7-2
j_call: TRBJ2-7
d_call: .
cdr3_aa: CASRRGPGEQYF
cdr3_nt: TGTGCCAGCAGACGAGGTCCGGGAGAGCAGTACTTC

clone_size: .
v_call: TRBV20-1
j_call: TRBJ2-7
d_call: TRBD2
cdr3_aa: CSAPNAGTSGDEQYF
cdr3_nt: TGCAGTGCGCCGAACGCCGGGACTAGCGGCGACGAGCAGTACTTC

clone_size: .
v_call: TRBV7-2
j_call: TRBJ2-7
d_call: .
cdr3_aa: CASSLISGVHEQYF
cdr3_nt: TGTGCCAGCAGCTTAATCTCAGGGGTGCACGAGCAGTACTTC

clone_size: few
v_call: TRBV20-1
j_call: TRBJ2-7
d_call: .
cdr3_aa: CSAVSQESYEQYF
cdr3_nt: TGCAGTGCCGTGAGTCAGGAATCCTACGAGCAGTACTTC

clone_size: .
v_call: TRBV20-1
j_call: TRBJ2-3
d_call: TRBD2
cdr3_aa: CSAREAGAGPDTQYF
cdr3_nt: TGCAGTGCTAGAGAAGCGGGAGCGGGCCCAGATACGCAGTATTTT

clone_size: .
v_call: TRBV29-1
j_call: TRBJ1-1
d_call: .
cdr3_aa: CSAVGGRSTEAFF
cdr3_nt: TGCAGCGCTGTGGGGGGGAGAAGCACTGAAGCTTTCTTT